These T cell receptor beta chains were read from a single sample in a study of T cells in Graves' hyperthyroidism and ophthalmopathy. Using its own MiXCR run on the multiplex PCR reads, TCRdb lists one record per CDR3 protein. The table records approximately 740,000 distinct CDR3 sequences, roughly 15% of them present only once. Source material: blood. These TCRs come from a woman younger than 35 with Graves' hyperthyroidism. The CDR3 runs from the conserved cysteine through the conserved F or W. A D gene is named only where the DNA matches it firmly. Some rows have no size entry. The others give once, few or many, or a class for an expanded clone.

TRBV10-3	TRBD2	TRBJ2-7	.	CAISEWASGSSYEQYF	TGTGCCATCAGTGAGTGGGCTAGCGGGAGCTCCTACGAGCAGTACTTC
TRBV12-5	TRBD1	TRBJ2-5	.	CASGTGDGETQYF	TGTGCTAGTGGAACAGGGGACGGGGAGACCCAGTACTTC
TRBV29-1	.	TRBJ2-7	.	CSVQGNRYEQYF	TGCAGCGTCCAAGGAAACCGCTACGAGCAGTACTTC
TRBV4-3	TRBD1	TRBJ1-2	.	CASSRNPGGDYGYTF	TGCGCCAGCAGCCGGAACCCAGGGGGCGACTATGGCTACACCTTC
TRBV30	.	TRBJ1-5	few	CAWSTGGDQPQHF	TGTGCCTGGAGCACAGGAGGGGATCAGCCCCAGCATTTT
TRBV18	TRBD2	TRBJ2-1	.	CASSPTSGSFNEQFF	TGTGCCAGCTCACCAACTAGCGGGAGTTTCAATGAGCAGTTCTTC
TRBV19	.	TRBJ1-5	few	CASSISGKGFGVRQPQHF	TGTGCCAGTAGTATATCTGGGAAGGGGTTTGGGGTGAGGCAGCCCCAGCATTTT
TRBV28	TRBD2	TRBJ2-7	.	CASSSLAGVNEQYF	TGTGCCAGCAGTTCCTTGGCGGGAGTCAACGAGCAGTACTTC
TRBV6-1	.	TRBJ2-5	once	CASRPAEALVSGTQYF	TGTGCCAGCAGGCCCGCAGAGGCTCTGGTCTCCGGGACCCAGTACTTC
TRBV7-9	TRBD1	TRBJ1-1	few	CASSLVRGPYTEAFF	TGTGCCAGCAGCTTAGTCAGGGGGCCTTACACTGAAGCTTTCTTT
TRBV7-3	TRBD1	TRBJ1-2	.	CASSPTGGGLYGYTF	TGTGCCAGCAGCCCGACAGGGGGAGGCCTCTATGGCTACACCTTC
TRBV3-2	.	TRBJ1-1	many	CASSGPEGYRAEAFF	TGTGCCAGCAGCGGGCCGGAGGGTTATCGCGCTGAAGCTTTCTTT
TRBV30	TRBD2	TRBJ2-3	many	CAWSASSGRADTQYF	TGTGCCTGGAGTGCGTCTAGCGGGAGGGCAGATACGCAGTATTTT
TRBV9	TRBD2	TRBJ2-7	.	CASSVGGSSSEQYF	TGTGCCAGCAGCGTAGGCGGGAGTTCTTCCGAGCAGTACTTC
TRBV6-1	.	TRBJ2-1	many	CASSQDWQWVSEQFF	TGTGCCAGCAGCCAGGACTGGCAGTGGGTTAGTGAGCAGTTCTTC
TRBV19	.	TRBJ2-7	.	CASSENRGGYLSSYEQYF	TGTGCCAGTAGTGAAAATAGGGGCGGGTACCTGAGCTCCTACGAGCAGTACTTC
TRBV10-3	.	TRBJ2-7	many	CAISERPQGNEQYF	TGTGCCATCAGTGAGCGGCCACAGGGTAACGAGCAGTACTTC
TRBV29-1	TRBD2	TRBJ2-1	many	CSVVVRGGRDEQFF	TGCAGCGTTGTGGTTCGCGGGGGTCGAGATGAGCAGTTCTTC
TRBV20-1	.	TRBJ1-1	.	CSARAQLGTEAFF	TGCAGTGCTAGGGCACAGTTGGGCACTGAAGCTTTCTTT
TRBV24-1	.	TRBJ2-1	few	CATSWGVSSYNEQFF	TGTGCCACCAGTTGGGGGGTCAGCTCCTACAATGAGCAGTTCTTC
TRBV20-1	.	TRBJ1-4	many	CSASGWQDNEKLFF	TGCAGTGCTAGCGGGTGGCAGGATAATGAAAAACTGTTTTTT
TRBV7-2	.	TRBJ2-5	.	CAGSLFIGLNFLGDQETQYF	TGTGCCGGCAGCTTATTCATCGGGCTAAACTTTTTGGGCGATCAAGAGACCCAGTACTTC
TRBV18	.	TRBJ1-1	.	CASSPPSGADTEAFF	TGTGCCAGCTCACCCCCGTCCGGGGCCGACACTGAAGCTTTCTTT
TRBV25-1	.	TRBJ1-1	.	CASQPQGTGRYLFEAFF	TGTGCCAGCCAGCCCCAAGGTACAGGGCGCTACCTGTTCGAAGCTTTCTTT
TRBV13	.	TRBJ2-7	many	CASSSRDHEQYF	TGTGCCAGCAGCTCCAGGGACCACGAGCAGTACTTC
TRBV6-1	.	TRBJ1-6	.	CASSEEDDSPLHF	TGTGCCAGCAGTGAAGAGGACGATTCACCCCTCCACTTT
TRBV5-6	TRBD1	TRBJ1-1	.	CASSLEGGRNTEAFF	TGTGCCAGCAGCTTGGAAGGGGGCCGGAACACTGAAGCTTTCTTT
TRBV7-2	TRBD2	TRBJ2-3	many	CASSLGVGSGRGTQYF	TGTGCCAGCAGCTTAGGAGTTGGTAGCGGGAGAGGTACGCAGTATTTT
TRBV27	.	TRBJ2-1	many	CASSYGGAPPSNEQFF	TGTGCCAGCAGTTACGGGGGAGCACCACCTTCTAATGAGCAGTTCTTC
TRBV7-9	.	TRBJ1-5	few	CASSLGALAGSDTQHF	TGTGCCAGCAGCTTAGGTGCGCTAGCGGGATCAGATACGCAGCATTTT
TRBV15	.	TRBJ2-7	many	CATSRGRGDYEQYF	TGTGCCACCAGCAGAGGCAGGGGGGACTACGAGCAGTACTTC
TRBV3-1	.	TRBJ1-5	few	CASSQDVRYQPQHF	TGTGCCAGCAGCCAAGATGTCAGATATCAGCCCCAGCATTTT
TRBV20-1	.	TRBJ1-6	many	CSARGSRPLLHF	TGCAGTGCTAGAGGATCCCGTCCTCTCCTCCACTTT
TRBV28	TRBD1	TRBJ2-6	.	CASRTGRHSGANVLTF	TGTGCCAGCAGGACAGGGCGACACTCTGGGGCCAACGTCCTGACTTTC
TRBV20-1	TRBD1	TRBJ1-5	many	CSASRGHRGSQPQHF	TGCAGTGCTAGTAGGGGGCACAGAGGGAGTCAGCCCCAGCATTTT
TRBV20-1	TRBD1	TRBJ2-7	.	CSAITGALNEQYF	TGCAGTGCCATTACAGGGGCGCTCAACGAGCAGTACTTC
TRBV7-2	.	TRBJ2-5	many	CASSRTVPGETQYF	TGTGCCAGCAGCCGGACAGTTCCAGGGGAGACCCAGTACTTC
TRBV6-2/TRBV6-3	.	TRBJ1-2	many	CASSYGVGRNGYTF	TGTGCCAGCAGTTACGGCGTGGGGAGAAATGGCTACACCTTC
TRBV9	.	TRBJ2-7	few	CASSEDLGTGEQYF	TGTGCCAGCAGCGAAGATCTAGGAACTGGTGAGCAGTACTTC
TRBV9	TRBD1	TRBJ1-4	.	CASSVDTGAKLFF	TGTGCCAGCAGCGTAGATACAGGGGCAAAACTGTTTTTT
TRBV28	TRBD2	TRBJ2-7	many	CASSHLSGRDNYEQYF	TGTGCCAGCAGCCATCTGAGCGGGAGGGATAACTACGAGCAGTACTTC
TRBV27	.	TRBJ1-5	many	CASSHRVGNQPQHF	TGTGCCAGCAGTCACAGGGTAGGCAATCAGCCCCAGCATTTT
TRBV28	.	TRBJ2-1	many	CASSFGVGREQFF	TGTGCCAGCAGTTTCGGGGTAGGGCGGGAGCAGTTCTTC
TRBV6-1	.	TRBJ2-1	many	CASSIAGDEQFF	TGTGCCAGCAGCATAGCAGGGGATGAGCAGTTCTTC
TRBV5-1	.	TRBJ2-1	many	CASSLGGRANEQFF	TGCGCCAGCAGCTTGGGCGGCAGGGCGAATGAGCAGTTCTTC
TRBV7-9	TRBD2	TRBJ2-1	few	CASSPPLREKVEQFF	TGTGCCAGCAGCCCGCCACTGCGGGAGAAGGTTGAGCAGTTCTTC
TRBV24-1	.	TRBJ1-2	many	CATSEADYGYTF	TGTGCCACCAGTGAAGCGGACTATGGCTACACCTTC
TRBV29-1	.	TRBJ1-1	.	CSVVTTWNTEAFF	TGCAGCGTTGTCACCACCTGGAACACTGAAGCTTTCTTT
TRBV20-1	TRBD1	TRBJ1-5	few	CSARDLSGQGGDQPQHF	TGCAGTGCTAGAGATCTCTCGGGACAGGGAGGGGATCAGCCCCAGCATTTT
TRBV7-9	.	TRBJ2-2	few	CASSLGSVSFTGELFF	TGTGCCAGCAGCTTAGGATCGGTATCTTTCACCGGGGAGCTGTTTTTT
TRBV7-3	.	TRBJ2-3	many	CASSQGGSDTQYF	TGTGCCAGCTCTCAAGGGGGATCAGATACGCAGTATTTT
TRBV28	TRBD1	TRBJ1-3	many	CASAGRQGAFGNTIYF	TGTGCCAGCGCGGGTAGACAGGGGGCATTTGGAAACACCATATATTTT
TRBV12-3/TRBV12-4	TRBD2	TRBJ2-3	many	CASRIAGGPPDTQYF	TGTGCCAGCAGGATAGCGGGAGGGCCTCCCGATACGCAGTATTTT